This T cell receptor beta chain is drawn from a study of blood T cell repertoires in COVID-19. At the level of the study: From the United States, Italy and Spain came samples of acute and convalescent COVID-19. PBMCs, B-cell-depleted T cells, or T cells provided the cDNA or gDNA that made up the material.

Authors' processing steps: Nucleated cell counts were estimated from reference gene primer amplification. Repertoires were generated with immunoSEQ multiplex PCR, while TCRdb's copy carries only in-frame clones and drops some. That table gives V, J and clone size, and the DNA gave D and trimming. The sample includes about 150,000 clones, 75% to 90% of them seen just once. The germline V gene encodes CDR1 SGHRS and CDR2 YFSETQ. V was clipped by 2 bases and J by 4 bases; unmatched bases: 6. This CDR3 has 16 amino acids. The sequenced sample was peripheral blood. The chain recombines TRBV5-1 with TRBJ2-3; the match to TRBD1 covers 11 bases. This sequence was found in a man in his late teens or twenties with COVID-19, enrolled during active disease. The CDR3 region is CASSFHRDRGSDTQYF. In DNA form, the CDR3 reads TGCGCCAGCAGCTTCCACCGGGACAGGGGGTCAGATACGCAGTATTTT.